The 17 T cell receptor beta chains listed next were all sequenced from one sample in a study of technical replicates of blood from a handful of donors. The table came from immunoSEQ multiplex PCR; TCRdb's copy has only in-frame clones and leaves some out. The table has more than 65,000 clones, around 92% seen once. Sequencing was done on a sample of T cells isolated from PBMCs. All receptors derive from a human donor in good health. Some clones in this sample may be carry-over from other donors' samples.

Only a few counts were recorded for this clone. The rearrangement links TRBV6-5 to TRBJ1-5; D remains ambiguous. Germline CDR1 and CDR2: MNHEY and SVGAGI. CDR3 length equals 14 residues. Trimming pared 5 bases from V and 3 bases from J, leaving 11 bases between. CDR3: CASSGLGNNQPQHF. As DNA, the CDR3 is TGTGCCAGCAGTGGACTAGGGAACAATCAGCCCCAGCATTTT.

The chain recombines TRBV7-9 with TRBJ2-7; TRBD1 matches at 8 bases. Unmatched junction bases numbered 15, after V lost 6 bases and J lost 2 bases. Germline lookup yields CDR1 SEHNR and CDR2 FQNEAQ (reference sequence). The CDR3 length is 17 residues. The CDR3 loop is CASSHKPRDRKTYEQYF. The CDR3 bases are TGTGCCAGCAGTCACAAGCCGAGGGACAGGAAAACCTACGAGCAGTACTTC.

The CDR3 is CASSLRDRADTQYF. The CDR3 DNA follows: TGTGCCAGCAGCCTCCGGGACAGGGCAGATACGCAGTATTTT. The chain recombines TRBV7-3 with TRBJ2-3, with 9 bases aligning to TRBD1. The junction had 4 bases not matched to a gene; V was cut back by 5 bases and J by 4 bases. This CDR3 has 14 residues. Germline V CDR1 and CDR2: SGHTA, FQGTGA. The full variable domain, rest sourced from reference TRBV7-3 and TRBJ2-3, is GAGVSQTPSNKVTEKGKYVELRCDPISGHTALYWYRQSLGQGPEFLIYFQGTGAADDSGLPNDRFFAVRPEGSVSTLKIQRTERGDSAVYLCASSLRDRADTQYFGPGTRLTVL.

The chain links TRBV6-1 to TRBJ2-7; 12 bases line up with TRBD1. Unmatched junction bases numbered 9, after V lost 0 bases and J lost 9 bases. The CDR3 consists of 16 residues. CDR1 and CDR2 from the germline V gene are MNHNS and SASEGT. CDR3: CASSEAGTGGYLPQYF. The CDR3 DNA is TGTGCCAGCAGTGAAGCGGGGACAGGGGGCTATCTCCCGCAGTACTTC.

CDR3 nucleotide sequence: TGTGCCAGCAGTGTCCCCCTACCATCCACTGAAGCTTTCTTT. Protein: CASSVPLPSTEAFF. The chain carries TRBV28 and TRBJ1-1, with D hard to call. With 5 bases removed from V and 4 bases from J, the gap between germline ends came to 14 bases. The CDR3 is made up of 14 amino acids. The germline V gene encodes CDR1 MDHEN and CDR2 SYDVKM.

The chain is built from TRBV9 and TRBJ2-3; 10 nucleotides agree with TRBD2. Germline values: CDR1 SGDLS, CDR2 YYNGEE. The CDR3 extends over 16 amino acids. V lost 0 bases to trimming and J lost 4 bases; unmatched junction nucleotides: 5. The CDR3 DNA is TGTGCCAGCAGCGTAGTGGCTAGCGGGAGCTCAGATACGCAGTATTTT. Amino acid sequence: CASSVVASGSSDTQYF.

Here the CDR3 reads CASSLVGEQYF. The CDR3 DNA sequence: TGCGCCAGCAGCTTGGTCGGGGAGCAGTACTTC. The chain joins TRBV5-1 to TRBJ2-7; D call uncertain. There are 11 residues in the CDR3. Germline-derived CDR1 and CDR2 are SGHRS and YFSETQ. Trimming removed 0 bases from V and 7 bases from J, with 5 bases in between. Filled out from reference TRBV5-1 and TRBJ2-7, the complete variable domain reads KAGVTQTPRYLIKTRGQQVTLSCSPISGHRSVSWYQQTPGQGLQFLFEYFSETQRNKGNFPGRFSGRQFSNSRSEMNVSTLELGDSALYLCASSLVGEQYFGPGTRLTVT.

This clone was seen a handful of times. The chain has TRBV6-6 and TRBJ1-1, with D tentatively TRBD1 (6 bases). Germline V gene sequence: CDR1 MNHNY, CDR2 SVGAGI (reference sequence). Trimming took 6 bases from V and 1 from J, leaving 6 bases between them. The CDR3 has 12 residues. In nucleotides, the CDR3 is TGTGCCAGCAGGACAGGGAACACTGAAGCTTTCTTT. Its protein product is CASRTGNTEAFF.

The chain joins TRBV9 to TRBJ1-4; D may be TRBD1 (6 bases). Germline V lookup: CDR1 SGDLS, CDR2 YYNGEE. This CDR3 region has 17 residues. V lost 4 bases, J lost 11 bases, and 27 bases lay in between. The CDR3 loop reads CASSPLQGPGVFGKLFF. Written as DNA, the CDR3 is TGTGCCAGCAGCCCGCTACAGGGCCCCGGGGTTTTTGGGAAACTGTTTTTT.

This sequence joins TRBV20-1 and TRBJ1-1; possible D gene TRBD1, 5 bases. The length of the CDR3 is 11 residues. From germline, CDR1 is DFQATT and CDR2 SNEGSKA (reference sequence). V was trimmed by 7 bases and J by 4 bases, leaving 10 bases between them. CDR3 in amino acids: CSVVDSTEAFF. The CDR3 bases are TGCAGTGTGGTTGACAGCACTGAAGCTTTCTTT.

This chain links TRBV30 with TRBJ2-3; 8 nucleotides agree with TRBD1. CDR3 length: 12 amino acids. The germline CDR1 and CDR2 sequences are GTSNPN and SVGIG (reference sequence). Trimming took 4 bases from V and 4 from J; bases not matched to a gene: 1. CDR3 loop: CAWTGGADTQYF. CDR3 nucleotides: TGTGCCTGGACAGGGGGCGCAGATACGCAGTATTTT.

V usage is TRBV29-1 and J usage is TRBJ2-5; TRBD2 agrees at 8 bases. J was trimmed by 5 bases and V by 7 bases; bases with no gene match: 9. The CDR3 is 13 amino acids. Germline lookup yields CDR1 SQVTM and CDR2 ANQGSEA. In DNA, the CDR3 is TGCAGCGGAAGTAGCGGGACGGGCGAGACCCAGTACTTC. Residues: CSGSSGTGETQYF.

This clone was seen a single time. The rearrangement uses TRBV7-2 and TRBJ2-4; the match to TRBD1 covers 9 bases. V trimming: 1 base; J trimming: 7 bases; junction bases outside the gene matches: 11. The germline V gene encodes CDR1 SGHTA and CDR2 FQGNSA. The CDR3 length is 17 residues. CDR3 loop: CASSLVTSTGGANIQYF. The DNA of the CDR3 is TGTGCCAGCAGCTTAGTTACCAGTACAGGGGGCGCGAACATTCAGTACTTC.

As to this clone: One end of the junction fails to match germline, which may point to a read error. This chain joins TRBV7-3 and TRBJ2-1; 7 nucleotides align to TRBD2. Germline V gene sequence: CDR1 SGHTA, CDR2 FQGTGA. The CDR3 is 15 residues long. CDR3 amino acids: CASSLTGTTYNEQFF. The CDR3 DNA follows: TGTGCCAGCAGCTTGACCGGGACTACCTATAATGAGCAGTTCTTC.

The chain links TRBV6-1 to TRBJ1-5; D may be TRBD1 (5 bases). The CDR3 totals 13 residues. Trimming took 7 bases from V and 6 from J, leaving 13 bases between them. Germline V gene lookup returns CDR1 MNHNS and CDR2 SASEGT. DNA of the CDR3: TGTGCCAGCATTTGGCAGGGAGGTCAGCCCCAGCATTTT. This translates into CASIWQGGQPQHF.

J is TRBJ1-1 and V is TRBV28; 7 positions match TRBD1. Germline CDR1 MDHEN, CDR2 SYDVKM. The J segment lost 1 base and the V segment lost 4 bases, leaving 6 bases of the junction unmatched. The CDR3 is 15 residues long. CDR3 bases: TGTGCCAGCAGTTCCATGGGACAGAAGAACACTGAAGCTTTCTTT. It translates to CASSSMGQKNTEAFF.

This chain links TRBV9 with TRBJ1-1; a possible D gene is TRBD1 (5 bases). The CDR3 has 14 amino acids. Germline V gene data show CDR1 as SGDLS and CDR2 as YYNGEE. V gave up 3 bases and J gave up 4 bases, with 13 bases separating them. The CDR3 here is CASSASGRGTEAFF. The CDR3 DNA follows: TGTGCCAGCAGCGCCTCAGGGCGTGGCACTGAAGCTTTCTTT.